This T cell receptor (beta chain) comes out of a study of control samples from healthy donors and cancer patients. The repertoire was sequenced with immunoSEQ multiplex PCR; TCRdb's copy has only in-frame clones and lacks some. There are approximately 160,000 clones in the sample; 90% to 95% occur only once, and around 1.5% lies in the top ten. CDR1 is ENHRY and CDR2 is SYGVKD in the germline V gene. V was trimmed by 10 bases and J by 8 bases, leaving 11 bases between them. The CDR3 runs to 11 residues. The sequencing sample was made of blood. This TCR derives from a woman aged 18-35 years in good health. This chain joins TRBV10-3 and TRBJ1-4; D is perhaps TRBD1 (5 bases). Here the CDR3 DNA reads TGTGCCACCTCGGGGGGGGAAAAACTGTTTTTT. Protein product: CATSGGEKLFF.